These 21 T cell receptor beta chains came from one sample sequenced in a study of T cells in Graves' hyperthyroidism and ophthalmopathy. TCR beta CDR3 sequences were amplified from RNA transcripts. First-round RT-PCR of the TCR CDR3 relied on the HTBI primer set. Each CDR3 protein is one row after TCRdb ran MiXCR on the multiplex PCR reads. The sample shows about 480,000 distinct CDR3 sequences, 14% of them seen only once. The sequenced sample consisted of blood. These TCRs come from a woman between 18 and 30 years old with Graves' hyperthyroidism.

The rearrangement uses TRBV7-3 and TRBJ2-5, with D possibly TRBD2 on 6 matching bases. Germline lookup yields CDR1 SGHTA and CDR2 FQGTGA. V was pared by 5 bases and J by 3 bases, with 16 bases between. This CDR3 region has 15 residues. In DNA form, the CDR3 reads TGTGCCAGCAGCCAAGGTCCCGGGACTGAAGAGACCCAGTACTTC. It translates to CASSQGPGTEETQYF.

V usage is TRBV4-1 and J usage is TRBJ2-1; possible D gene TRBD1, 6 bases. Trimming left V 4 bases short and J 5 bases short, with 9 bases between. Germline CDR1 is MGHRA and CDR2 is YSYEKL. The CDR3 length is 13 residues. CDR3 in amino acids: CASSLPGDNEQFF. The DNA for the CDR3 is TGCGCCAGCAGCCTCCCAGGGGACAATGAGCAGTTCTTC.

This clonotype was counted many times. This chain links TRBV12-5 with TRBJ2-2; possibly TRBD1 for D (6 bases). CDR1 LGHNT and CDR2 FRNRAP come from the germline V gene. V lost 10 bases and J 4 bases, leaving 19 bases between the germline ends. This CDR3 region has 15 residues. CDR3 protein: CATKQGKWTTGELFF. CDR3 bases: TGTGCTACCAAACAGGGCAAGTGGACCACCGGGGAGCTGTTTTTT.

This clonotype was observed a few times. The CDR3 region has the DNA TGCGCCAGCAGCCAAGATTGGAGGGAGGACCCCGGGGAGCTGTTTTTT. Translated, it gives CASSQDWREDPGELFF. The chain combines TRBV4-1 with TRBJ2-2; perhaps TRBD2 as D (6 bases). V lost 0 bases and J 6 bases, leaving 14 bases between the germline ends. The CDR3 spans 16 residues. Germline values: CDR1 MGHRA, CDR2 YSYEKL.

This clonotype came up many times. The J gene is TRBJ2-7, the V gene TRBV28, with 8 positions matching TRBD1. This CDR3 spans 13 amino acids. Germline V gene sequence: CDR1 MDHEN, CDR2 SYDVKM. Trimming took 8 bases from V and 6 from J; bases not matched to a gene: 9. In DNA form, the CDR3 reads TGTGCCAGCCTCCAGGGGGCCGTGGGCGAGCAGTACTTC. It translates to CASLQGAVGEQYF. The variable domain in full, completed from reference TRBV28 and TRBJ2-7, reads DVKVTQSSRYLVKRTGEKVFLECVQDMDHENMFWYRQDPGLGLRLIYFSYDVKMKEKGDIPEGYSVSREKKERFSLILESASTNQTSMYLCASLQGAVGEQYFGPGTRLTVT.

The table lists this clonotype with many counts. The genes are TRBV11-2 and TRBJ2-2; the match to TRBD2 covers 11 bases. Unmatched junction bases numbered 9, after V lost 5 bases and J lost 7 bases. The CDR3 totals 16 residues. Germline V gene lookup returns CDR1 SGHAT and CDR2 FQNNGV. This CDR3 reads CASSLLAGEGSGELFF. The CDR3 nucleotides read TGTGCCAGCAGCCTACTAGCGGGAGAGGGGAGCGGGGAGCTGTTTTTT.

The chain is built from TRBV7-8 and TRBJ1-5; perhaps TRBD1 as D (5 bases). Germline V gives CDR1 SGHVS, CDR2 FQNEAQ. V was clipped by 5 bases and J by 6 bases, with 17 bases between them. The CDR3 runs 15 residues. The CDR3 coding sequence is TGTGCCAGCAGCCCGATTGGGGGTATAGGTCAGCCCCAGCATTTT. Amino acids: CASSPIGGIGQPQHF.

This clonotype was seen at least ten times. The chain uses TRBV30 and TRBJ2-3; 9 nucleotides match TRBD2. After removal of 7 bases from V and 2 bases from J, the junction contained 4 bases not matched to a gene. Germline V gene data show CDR1 as GTSNPN and CDR2 as SVGIG (reference sequence). CDR3 length: 13 amino acids. CDR3 nucleotide sequence: TGTGCCTCCGGGACTAGCCCCACAGATACGCAGTATTTT. Residues: CASGTSPTDTQYF.

Only a few counts were recorded for this clonotype. The genes are TRBV12-3 or TRBV12-4 and TRBJ2-1; no reliable D call. This CDR3 is 14 amino acids long. V lost 1 base and J 7 bases, leaving 11 bases between the germline ends. CDR3 bases: TGTGCCAGCAGTTTAGTTGCGATGGATAATGAGCAGTTCTTC. Protein sequence: CASSLVAMDNEQFF.

This clonotype was observed many times. The rearrangement uses TRBV18 and TRBJ2-1; 10 bases align to TRBD2. In germline, CDR1 is KGHSH, CDR2 LQKENI. The CDR3 has 18 amino acids. The J segment lost 2 bases and the V segment lost 2 bases, leaving 9 bases of the junction unmatched. The CDR3: CASSPWVEREGPYNEQFF. The CDR3 DNA follows: TGTGCCAGCTCACCATGGGTCGAGCGGGAGGGTCCCTACAATGAGCAGTTCTTC.

This clonotype was detected ten times or more. The V and J genes are TRBV13 and TRBJ2-1; no definite D call. Between the trimmed V and J ends, which lost 5 bases and 8 bases, there was a span of 22 bases. The germline gives CDR1 PRHDT, CDR2 FYEKMQ (reference sequence). This CDR3 is 16 amino acids long. In nucleotides, the CDR3 is TGTGCCAGCAGCCTGCTTTGGCATCGTCGGTGGGATGAGCAGTTCTTC. Protein sequence: CASSLLWHRRWDEQFF.

This clonotype was detected ten times or more. J is TRBJ2-7 and V is TRBV10-2; no reliable D call. In germline, CDR1 is WSHSY, CDR2 SAAADI. Trimming stripped 0 bases from V and 6 bases from J, with 9 bases between. CDR3 size: 13 residues. CDR3 residues: CASSESKGVEQYF. The CDR3 region has the DNA TGCGCCAGCAGTGAGTCGAAGGGCGTCGAGCAGTACTTC.

There are many counts of this clonotype. The chain employs TRBV9 and TRBJ1-1; D gene ambiguous. The CDR3 consists of 15 residues. Trimming pared 4 bases from V and 0 bases from J, leaving 13 bases between. Germline V lookup: CDR1 SGDLS, CDR2 YYNGEE. The CDR3 region is CASSQWAGLNTEAFF. The CDR3 region has the DNA TGTGCCAGCAGCCAATGGGCCGGCCTGAACACTGAAGCTTTCTTT.

The chain has TRBV7-9 and TRBJ2-1; D call uncertain. Trimming left V 5 bases short and J 11 bases short, with 10 bases between. The CDR3 is 11 amino acids. Germline loops: CDR1 SEHNR, CDR2 FQNEAQ (reference sequence). CDR3 sequence: CASSPTRQQFF. CDR3 DNA: TGTGCCAGCAGCCCGACCCGGCAGCAGTTCTTC.

This clonotype was seen repeatedly, ten times or more. The chain couples TRBV7-6 to TRBJ2-3; D is unclear. The CDR3 extends over 14 amino acids. V lost 2 bases and J 1 base, leaving 7 bases between the germline ends. CDR1 and CDR2 from the germline V gene are SGHVS and FNYEAQ. The CDR3 loop reads CASSLYGGTDTQYF. DNA of the CDR3: TGTGCCAGCAGCTTATACGGAGGCACAGATACGCAGTATTTT.

The rearrangement joins TRBV5-1 to TRBJ2-1, with 7 bases that match TRBD2. The germline CDR1 and CDR2 sequences are SGHRS and YFSETQ. The CDR3 is made up of 14 amino acids. V lost 4 bases to trimming and J lost 10 bases; unmatched junction nucleotides: 11. The CDR3 sequence is CASSPFRLADEQFF. In nucleotides, the CDR3 is TGCGCCAGCAGCCCATTCAGACTAGCAGACGAGCAGTTCTTC.

This clonotype was counted at least ten times. V gene TRBV15 combines with J gene TRBJ2-7; D is unresolved. This CDR3 contains 13 residues. Trimming shortened V by 0 bases and J by 4 bases, and 7 bases separated the two germline ends. The germline CDR1 and CDR2 sequences are LNHNV and YYDKDF (reference sequence). This chain's CDR3 is CATSRDRGYEQYF. CDR3 DNA sequence: TGTGCCACCAGCAGAGATCGTGGTTACGAGCAGTACTTC.

In this sample, this clonotype turned up a few times. The chain carries TRBV6-1 and TRBJ2-3; D possibly uses TRBD1 or TRBD2 (5 bases each). The V and J ends lost 8 bases and 4 bases respectively, with 13 bases between them. The CDR3 loop spans 13 amino acids. Per germline, CDR1 MNHNS and CDR2 SASEGT. For the CDR3, the DNA is TGTGCCAGCGGCCGAGGGGAAGCAGATACGCAGTATTTT. Translating gives CASGRGEADTQYF.

This clonotype was recorded many times. The rearrangement joins TRBV12-3 or TRBV12-4 to TRBJ1-2; D call uncertain. The germline V and J ends were trimmed by 7 bases and 8 bases, with 14 bases remaining between them. The CDR3 has 12 amino acids. CDR3 nucleotides: TGTGCCAGCAACCTGGACCAAACGGGCTACACCTTC. This sequence encodes CASNLDQTGYTF.

This clonotype was counted ten times or more. This chain joins TRBV7-3 and TRBJ1-2; 10 positions match TRBD1. From germline, CDR1 is SGHTA and CDR2 FQGTGA. Losses at the gene ends were 5 bases for V and 4 bases for J; bases not matched to a gene: 7. CDR3 size: 15 residues. The CDR3 spells CASSPGTGEAYGYTF. CDR3 DNA: TGTGCCAGCAGCCCCGGGACAGGGGAGGCCTATGGCTACACCTTC.

This clonotype was observed at least ten times. The chain has TRBV25-1 and TRBJ2-5; perhaps TRBD2 as D (6 bases). This CDR3 comprises 13 residues. Germline V CDR1 and CDR2: MGHDK, SYGVNS. Trimming removed 5 bases at V and 5 bases at J, with 12 bases between. CDR3 coding DNA: TGTGCCAGCAGTCCTCTAGGGAGGGAGACCCAGTACTTC. Amino acid sequence: CASSPLGRETQYF.